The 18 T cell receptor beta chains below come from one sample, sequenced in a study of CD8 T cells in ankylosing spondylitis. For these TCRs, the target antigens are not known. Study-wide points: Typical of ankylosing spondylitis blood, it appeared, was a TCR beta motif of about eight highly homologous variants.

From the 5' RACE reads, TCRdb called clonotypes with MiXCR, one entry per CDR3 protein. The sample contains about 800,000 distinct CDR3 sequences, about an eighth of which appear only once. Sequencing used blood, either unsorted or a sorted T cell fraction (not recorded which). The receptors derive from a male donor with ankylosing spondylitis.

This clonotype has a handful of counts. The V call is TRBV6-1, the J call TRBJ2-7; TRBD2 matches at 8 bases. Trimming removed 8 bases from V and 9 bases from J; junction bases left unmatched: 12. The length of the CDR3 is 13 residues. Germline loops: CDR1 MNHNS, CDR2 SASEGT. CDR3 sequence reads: CASRNRLAGAQYF. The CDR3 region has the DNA TGTGCCAGCCGTAATCGGCTAGCGGGCGCGCAGTACTTC.

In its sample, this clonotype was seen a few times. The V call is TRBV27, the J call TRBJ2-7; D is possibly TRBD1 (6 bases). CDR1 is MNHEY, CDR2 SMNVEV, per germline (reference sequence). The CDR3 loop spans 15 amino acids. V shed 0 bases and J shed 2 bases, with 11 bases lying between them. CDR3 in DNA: TGTGCCAGCAGTTTATCTACAGGGTTCGCCTACGAGCAGTACTTC. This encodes CASSLSTGFAYEQYF.

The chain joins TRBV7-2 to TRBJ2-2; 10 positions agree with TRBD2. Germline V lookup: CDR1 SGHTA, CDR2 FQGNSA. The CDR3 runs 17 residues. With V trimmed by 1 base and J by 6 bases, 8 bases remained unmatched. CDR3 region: CASSLGPSGGVSGELFF. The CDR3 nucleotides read TGTGCCAGCAGCTTAGGTCCCAGCGGGGGGGTTTCCGGGGAGCTGTTTTTT.

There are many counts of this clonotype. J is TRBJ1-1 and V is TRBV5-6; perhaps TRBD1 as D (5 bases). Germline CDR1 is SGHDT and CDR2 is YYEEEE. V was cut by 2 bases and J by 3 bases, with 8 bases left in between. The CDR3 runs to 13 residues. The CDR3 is CASSFRVDTEAFF. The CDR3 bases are TGTGCCAGCAGCTTCAGGGTGGACACTGAAGCTTTCTTT.

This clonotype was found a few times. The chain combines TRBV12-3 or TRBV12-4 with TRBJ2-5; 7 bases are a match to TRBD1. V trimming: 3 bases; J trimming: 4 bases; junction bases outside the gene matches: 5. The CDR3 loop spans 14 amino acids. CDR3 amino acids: CASSFLGGRETQYF. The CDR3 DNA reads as TGTGCCAGCAGTTTCTTAGGGGGCAGAGAGACCCAGTACTTC.

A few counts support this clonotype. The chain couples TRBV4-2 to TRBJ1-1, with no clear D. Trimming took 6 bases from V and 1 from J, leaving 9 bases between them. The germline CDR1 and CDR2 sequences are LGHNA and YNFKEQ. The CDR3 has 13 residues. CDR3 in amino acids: CASRVQANTEAFF. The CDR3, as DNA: TGTGCCAGCAGGGTCCAGGCGAACACTGAAGCTTTCTTT.

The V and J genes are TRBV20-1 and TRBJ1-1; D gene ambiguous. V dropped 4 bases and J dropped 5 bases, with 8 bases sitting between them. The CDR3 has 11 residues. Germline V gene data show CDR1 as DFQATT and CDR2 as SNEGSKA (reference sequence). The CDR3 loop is CSATRRTEAFF. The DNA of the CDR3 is TGCAGTGCTACCCGAAGGACTGAAGCTTTCTTT.

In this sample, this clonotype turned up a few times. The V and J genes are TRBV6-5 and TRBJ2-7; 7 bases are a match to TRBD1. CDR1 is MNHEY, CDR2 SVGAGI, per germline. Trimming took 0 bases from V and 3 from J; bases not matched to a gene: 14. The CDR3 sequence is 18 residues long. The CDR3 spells CASSYSNILDREGYEQYF. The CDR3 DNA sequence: TGTGCCAGCAGTTACTCGAATATCCTAGACAGGGAAGGCTACGAGCAGTACTTC.

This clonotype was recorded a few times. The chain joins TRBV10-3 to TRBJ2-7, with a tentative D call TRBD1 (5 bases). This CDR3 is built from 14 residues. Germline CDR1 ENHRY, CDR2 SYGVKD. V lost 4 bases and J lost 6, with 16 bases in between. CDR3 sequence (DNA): TGTGCCATCAGTGGCTTAGGGGTTGACGGCGAGCAGTACTTC. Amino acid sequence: CAISGLGVDGEQYF.

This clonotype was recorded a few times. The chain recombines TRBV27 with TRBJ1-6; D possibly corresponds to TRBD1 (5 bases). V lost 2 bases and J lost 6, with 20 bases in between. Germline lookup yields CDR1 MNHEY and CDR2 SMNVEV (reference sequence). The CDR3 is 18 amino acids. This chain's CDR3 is CASSLRGQKWGSNSPLHF. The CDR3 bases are TGTGCCAGCAGTTTAAGAGGGCAGAAGTGGGGGAGTAATTCACCCCTCCACTTT.

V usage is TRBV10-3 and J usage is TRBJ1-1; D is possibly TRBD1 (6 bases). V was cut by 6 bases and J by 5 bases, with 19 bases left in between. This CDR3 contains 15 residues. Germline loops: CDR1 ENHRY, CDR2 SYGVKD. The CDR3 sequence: CAISGSDRRRTEAFF. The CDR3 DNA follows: TGTGCCATCAGCGGAAGCGACAGGAGGCGAACTGAAGCTTTCTTT.

The CDR3, as DNA: TGCAGTGCCAAGGGGGCGACAGGGGGGACTAGCGGGAGTTCAGATACGCAGTATTTT. The encoded protein is CSAKGATGGTSGSSDTQYF. The rearrangement joins TRBV20-1 to TRBJ2-3; 14 nucleotides match TRBD2. With V trimmed by 6 bases and J by 4 bases, 18 bases remained unmatched. Germline V gene sequence: CDR1 DFQATT, CDR2 SNEGSKA (reference sequence). This CDR3 is built from 19 residues.

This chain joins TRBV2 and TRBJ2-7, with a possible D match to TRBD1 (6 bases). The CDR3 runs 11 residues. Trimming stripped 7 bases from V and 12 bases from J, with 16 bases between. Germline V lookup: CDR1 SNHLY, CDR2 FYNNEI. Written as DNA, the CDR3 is TGTGCCAGCACTCTTGGACAGACGATGTACTTC. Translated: CASTLGQTMYF.

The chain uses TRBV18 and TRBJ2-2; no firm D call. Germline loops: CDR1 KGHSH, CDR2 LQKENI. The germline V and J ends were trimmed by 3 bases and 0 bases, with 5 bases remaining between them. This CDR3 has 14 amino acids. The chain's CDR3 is CASSPVTNTGELFF. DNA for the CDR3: TGTGCCAGCTCACCGGTCACGAACACCGGGGAGCTGTTTTTT.

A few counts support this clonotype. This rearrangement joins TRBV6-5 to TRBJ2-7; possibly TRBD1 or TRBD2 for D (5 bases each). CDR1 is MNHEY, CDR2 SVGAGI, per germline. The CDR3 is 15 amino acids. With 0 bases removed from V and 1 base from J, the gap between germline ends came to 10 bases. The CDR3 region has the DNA TGTGCCAGCAGTTACTCAGGGACGCAGTCCTACGAGCAGTACTTC. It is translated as CASSYSGTQSYEQYF.

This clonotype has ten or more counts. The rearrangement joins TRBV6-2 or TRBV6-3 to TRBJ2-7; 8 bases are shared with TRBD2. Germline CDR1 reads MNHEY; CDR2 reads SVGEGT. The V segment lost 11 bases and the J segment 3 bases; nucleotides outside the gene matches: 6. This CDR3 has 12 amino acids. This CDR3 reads CAAKGLGYEQYF. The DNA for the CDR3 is TGTGCCGCCAAGGGACTAGGCTACGAGCAGTACTTC.

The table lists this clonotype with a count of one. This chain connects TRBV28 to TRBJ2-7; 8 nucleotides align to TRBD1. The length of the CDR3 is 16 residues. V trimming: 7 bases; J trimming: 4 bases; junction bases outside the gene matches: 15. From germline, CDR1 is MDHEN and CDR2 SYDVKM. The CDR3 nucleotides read TGTGCCAGCAACTTCCGCGTAGGACAGGGCCCTTACGAGCAGTACTTC. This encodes CASNFRVGQGPYEQYF.

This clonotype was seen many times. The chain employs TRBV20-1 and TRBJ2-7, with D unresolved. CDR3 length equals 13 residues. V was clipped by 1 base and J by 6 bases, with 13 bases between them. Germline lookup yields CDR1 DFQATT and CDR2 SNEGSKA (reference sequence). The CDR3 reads CSARVARLGEQYF. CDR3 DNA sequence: TGCAGTGCTAGAGTTGCCCGTCTGGGCGAGCAGTACTTC.